This T cell receptor (beta chain) was sequenced during a study of neurological immune-mediated disorders (dated by TCRdb to between 2018 and 2020). With regard to the full study: Among the 35 or so multiple sclerosis patients, approximately 30 had relapsing-remitting MS and 3 had secondary progressive MS. Peripheral blood TCR-beta repertoires from HTLV-I-associated myelopathy (HAM/TSP) patients, multiple sclerosis patients and healthy controls were compared by UMI-based sequencing. The roughly 100 TCR-beta libraries included longitudinal samples, technical triplicates and paired sorted CD4+ and CD8+ T-cell subsets alongside PBMC samples. Of the roughly 71 subjects in the cohort, about 15 were HAM/TSP patients, roughly 34 were multiple sclerosis patients, and 20 were healthy controls.

cDNA synthesis used template-switch 5'RACE with a primer carrying a 10-nucleotide random unique molecular identifier tagging each TCR transcript. Each sequencing run produced over 160 million TCR-beta sequences covering 15-18 subjects. The RNeasy kit was used to extract total RNA. The KAPA Real-time Library Amplification kit was used to amplify TCR-beta VDJ regions with primers targeting the TCR constant region and the 5'RACE anchor. A first PCR added sample indexes and Illumina adaptors, and a second PCR then raised library yield. The roughly 650 bp TCR product was size-selected on a 2% E-gel SizeSelection system after Ampure bead purification. Before pooling, library quality was assessed on a Bioanalyzer, concentration was determined with Qubit, and library quantification was performed with the Kapa Library Quantification kit. Libraries were sequenced paired-end 2 x 150 bp on an Illumina HiSeq 2500. To increase sequence diversity, about 25-30% phiX was spiked into each library pool. Regarding the original processing steps: The quality-filtered reads were processed with the UMI-based MiGEC pipeline, whose error correction step removed more than 90% of the raw TCR sequences. IMGT germline references were used for alignment of VDJ genes, and clonotypes were defined by a unique CDR3 amino acid sequence together with V-J genes. Clonal expansion, Shannon diversity and CDR3 relatedness (CalcPairwiseDistances, ClusterSamples) were evaluated with VDJtools, and phylogenetic trees were built with CLCbio workbench. Expanded clones were defined as having at least 8 unique UMIs, based on coefficient-of-variation modelling across technical triplicates. Starting from the raw public reads, TCRdb applied fastp trimming at Q25, assembled clones with MiXCR and retained in-frame beta chains. One record per CDR3 amino acid sequence lists the most common genes and DNA. It is TCRdb's table, rather than the study itself, that gives the V and J calls and clone size. Recorded for this sample are tens of thousands of distinct CDR3 sequences; about 2.5% of them occurred a single time. Clones ranked in the top ten supply approximately 3% of the sample.

For the unsorted PBMC libraries, 2 million PBMCs were stored in RNAlater at -80 degrees C until RNA extraction and were used to generate the libraries. The multiple sclerosis patients were enrolled in a US clinical protocol that evaluated disease progression with magnetic resonance imaging. Peripheral blood was subjected to Ficoll-Hypaque density gradient centrifugation to isolate PBMCs, which were then cryopreserved in liquid nitrogen. The research as a whole found: Repertoires from 18 of 34 MS patients were grouped by phylogenetic analysis into a cluster of related CDR3 sequences, suggesting a possible repertoire-level signature. The MS cluster showed no association with clinical or MRI features, and the authors stated that larger cohorts are needed. TCR clonal expansion was highest in HAM/TSP patients and lowest in MS patients, with MS patients falling below even healthy controls. No identical CDR3 amino acid sequences were shared among expanded clones across subjects, suggesting private TCR-beta repertoires in all groups.

The trim is 0 bases for V and 3 bases for J, with a gap of 12 bases between the germline ends. Reading the germline V gene gives CDR1 SGHTA and CDR2 FQGNSA. From cysteine to phenylalanine, the CDR3 is 15 amino acids long. Left in the record is the CDR3 DNA by itself, 45 bases read in frame from the first base. The table lists this clonotype with many counts. No antigen is known for it. Base qualities were left out, and no much larger clone turns up one base away. The clonotype was recovered from a man aged 50 to 60 with multiple sclerosis. The specimen sequenced was PBMCs. The chain employs TRBV7-2 and TRBJ2-7; possibly the D gene is TRBD1, per 6 matching bases. The nucleotides are TGTGCCAGCAGCTTAGCTCGGACAGCTGACTACGAGCAGTACTTC. Its translation reads: CASSLARTADYEQYF.